The present T cell receptor (beta chain) was sequenced within a study of shared clonotypes between healthy human individuals. Findings and limits, study-wide: Generally, naive subsets (rather than memory subsets) showed larger estimated richness.

There are 15 residues in the CDR3. Trimming took 1 base from V and 7 from J; bases not matched to a gene: 5. Per germline, CDR1 SGHDN and CDR2 FVKESK. Concerning this clone: Its antigen is undetermined.

Donation came from healthy HIV-negative adults that had no recent acute infections or vaccinations. From CD4+ cells came CD45RA+ naive and CD45RA-negative memory subsets. The authors ran the assay at deep level. The data were produced by immunoSEQ multiplex PCR, yet TCRdb's version contains in-frame clones alone and is incomplete. This repertoire shows over a million clones, approximately 78% found once; its top ten account for roughly 0.65%. Sequenced input: memory CD4+ T cells from PBMCs. Documented subset: CD45RA-negative fraction. The chain combines TRBV14 with TRBJ2-1; 9 bases map to TRBD2. The receptor was isolated from a man younger than 35 in good health. Some clones in this sample may be carry-over from other donors' samples. The CDR3 nucleotides are TGTGCCAGCAGCCAAGTTAGGGGACTAGCAAATGAGCAGTTCTTC. It yields the protein CASSQVRGLANEQFF.